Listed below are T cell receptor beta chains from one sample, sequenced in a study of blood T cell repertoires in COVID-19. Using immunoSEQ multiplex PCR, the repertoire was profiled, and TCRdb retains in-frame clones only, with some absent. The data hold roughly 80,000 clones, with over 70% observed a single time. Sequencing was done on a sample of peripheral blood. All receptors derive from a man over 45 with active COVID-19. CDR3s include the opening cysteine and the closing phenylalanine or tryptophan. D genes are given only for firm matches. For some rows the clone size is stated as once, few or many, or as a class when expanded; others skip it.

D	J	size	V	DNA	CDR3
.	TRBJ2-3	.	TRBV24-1	TGTGCCACCAGTGATTATCTGGGAGACGGGACGCAGTATTTT	CATSDYLGDGTQYF
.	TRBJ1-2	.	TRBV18	TGTGCCAGCTCCCAAGACAGGAGTTACAACTATGGCTACACCTTC	CASSQDRSYNYGYTF
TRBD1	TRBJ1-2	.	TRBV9	TGTGCCAGCAGCCCCGGGACAGCTTACTATGGCTACACCTTC	CASSPGTAYYGYTF
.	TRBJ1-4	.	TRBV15	TGTGCCACCAGCAGAGATAGGACAGCAACTAATGAAAAACTGTTTTTT	CATSRDRTATNEKLFF
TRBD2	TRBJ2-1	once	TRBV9	TGTGCCAGCAGCGTAGCTCCGACTAGCGGGTTCAATGAGCAGTTCTTC	CASSVAPTSGFNEQFF
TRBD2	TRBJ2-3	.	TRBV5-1	TGCGCCAGCAGCTTGCAACTAGCGGGGGGAACCCTGGGCACAGATACGCAGTATTTT	CASSLQLAGGTLGTDTQYF
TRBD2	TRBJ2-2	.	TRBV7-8	TGTGCCAGCAAGGTGCGGGAGGGAAACACCGGGGAGCTGTTTTTT	CASKVREGNTGELFF
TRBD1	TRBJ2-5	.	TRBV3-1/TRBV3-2	TGTGCCAGCAGCCTACCCGGGACAGGGGGAGAGACCCAGTACTTC	CASSLPGTGGETQYF
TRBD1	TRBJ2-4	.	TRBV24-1	TGTGCCACCAGTGATTCCCGGGACAGTAGTCTGTACTTC	CATSDSRDSSLYF
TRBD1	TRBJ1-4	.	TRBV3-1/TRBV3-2	TGTGCCAGCAAGATACAGGGGGCAGATGAAAAACTGTTTTTT	CASKIQGADEKLFF
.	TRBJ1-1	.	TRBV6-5	TGTGCCAGCAATAACTTGAACACTGAAGCTTTCTTT	CASNNLNTEAFF
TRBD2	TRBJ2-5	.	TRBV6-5	TGTGCCAGCAGTTTGGGACTAGCTCAAGAGACCCAGTACTTC	CASSLGLAQETQYF
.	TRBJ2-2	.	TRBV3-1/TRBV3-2	TGTGCCAGCAGCGCACAGGGGGGGGGTCCCGCCGGGGAGCTGTTTTTT	CASSAQGGGPAGELFF
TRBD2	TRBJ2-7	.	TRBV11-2	TGTGCCAGCAGCTTAGTAACTAGCGGGACCCTCGAGCAGTACTTC	CASSLVTSGTLEQYF
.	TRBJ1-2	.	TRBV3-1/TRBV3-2	TGTGCCAGCAGCCAAGCGGGGGTCTATGGCTACACCTTC	CASSQAGVYGYTF
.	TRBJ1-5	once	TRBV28	TGTGCCAGCACACCCCCACCGACTCGGCAGCCCCAGCATTTT	CASTPPPTRQPQHF
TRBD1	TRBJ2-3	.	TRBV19	TGTGCCAGTAGGCAACAGGGGGCTAGCACAGATACGCAGTATTTT	CASRQQGASTDTQYF
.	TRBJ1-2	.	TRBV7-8	TGTGCCAGCAGCTTAGGAAACTCCAACTATGGCTACACCTTC	CASSLGNSNYGYTF
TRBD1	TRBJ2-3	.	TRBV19	TGTGCCAGTAGCCGGACAGGGGGTGAAGGAAATACGCAGTATTTT	CASSRTGGEGNTQYF
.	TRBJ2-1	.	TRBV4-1	TGCGCCAGCAGCCAGGATCCGGGCGGGTTGATTAATGAGCAGTTCTTC	CASSQDPGGLINEQFF
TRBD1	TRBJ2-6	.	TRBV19	TGTGCCAGTGCACCGGGACAGGGGATAGCAGGGGCCAACGTCCTGACTTTC	CASAPGQGIAGANVLTF
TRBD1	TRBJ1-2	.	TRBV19	TGTGCCAGTAGTATCCCCGGGACAGGGGGCTCTGGCTACACCTTC	CASSIPGTGGSGYTF
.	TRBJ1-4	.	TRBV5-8	TGTGCCAGCAGCTTGTTCAGGGACAAGGGGGATGAAAAACTGTTTTTT	CASSLFRDKGDEKLFF
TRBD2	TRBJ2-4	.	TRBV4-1	TGCGCCAGCAGCCAACCGTTCCCCGGGACTAGCGGGAGGGCTGACAAAAACATTCAGTACTTC	CASSQPFPGTSGRADKNIQYF
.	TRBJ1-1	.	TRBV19	TGTGCCAGTAGTCCAAGTCCCAGTATCGAAGCTTTCTTT	CASSPSPSIEAFF
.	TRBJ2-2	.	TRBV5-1	TGCGCCAGCAGCGCCTCAGGGAGGTCGAGGGCCGGGGAGCTGTTTTTT	CASSASGRSRAGELFF
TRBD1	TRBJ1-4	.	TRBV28	TGTGCCAGCAGTGCCCCACGACAGGGACGTAATGAAAAACTGTTTTTT	CASSAPRQGRNEKLFF